These 2 T cell receptor beta chains were sequenced from one sample in a study of shared clonotypes between healthy human individuals. CD45RO negativity and positive selection for CCR7 defined naive CD8 cells, a population that excluded terminally differentiated effector memory CD45RA+ cells. Method: immunoSEQ multiplex PCR; TCRdb's copy keeps in-frame clones and lacks some. The sample contains about 870,000 clones, around 92% of which appear only once. Sequencing was carried out using naive CD8+ T cells sorted from blood. These receptors were obtained from a man between 25 and 39 years old in good health.

The gene calls are TRBV4-3 and TRBJ2-7; D is perhaps TRBD2 (6 bases). This CDR3 region has 17 residues. Trimming removed 0 bases at V and 5 bases at J, with 20 bases between. Germline CDR1 LGHNA, CDR2 YSLEER. The CDR3 sequence is CASSQDWELALSNEQYF. The CDR3 DNA sequence: TGCGCCAGCAGCCAAGATTGGGAACTAGCACTTTCAAACGAGCAGTACTTC.

This clone was seen just once. The chain links TRBV11-2 to TRBJ2-7, with D perhaps given as TRBD1 or TRBD2 (5 bases each). CDR3 length equals 17 residues. V lost 5 bases to trimming and J lost 4 bases, with 24 bases between them. Germline loops: CDR1 SGHAT, CDR2 FQNNGV. The CDR3, as DNA: TGTGCCAGCAGCCCTGGCGACGCGGGCAGGGATTTTTACGAGCAGTACTTC. Translation: CASSPGDAGRDFYEQYF.